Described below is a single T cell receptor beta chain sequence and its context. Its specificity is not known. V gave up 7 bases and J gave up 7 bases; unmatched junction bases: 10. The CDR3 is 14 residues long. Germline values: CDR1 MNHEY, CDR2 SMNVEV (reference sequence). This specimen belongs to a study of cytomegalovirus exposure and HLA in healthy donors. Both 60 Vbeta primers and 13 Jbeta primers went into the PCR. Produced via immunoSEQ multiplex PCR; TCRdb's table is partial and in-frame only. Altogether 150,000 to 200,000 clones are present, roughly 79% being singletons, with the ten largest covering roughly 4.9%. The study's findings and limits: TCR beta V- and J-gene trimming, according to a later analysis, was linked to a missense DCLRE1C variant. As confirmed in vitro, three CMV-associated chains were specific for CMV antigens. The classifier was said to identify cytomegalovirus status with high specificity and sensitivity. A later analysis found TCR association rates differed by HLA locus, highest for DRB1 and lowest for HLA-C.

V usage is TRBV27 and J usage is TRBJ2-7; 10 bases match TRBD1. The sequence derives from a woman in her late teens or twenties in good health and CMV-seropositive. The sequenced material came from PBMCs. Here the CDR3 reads CASKPGQGSLEQYF. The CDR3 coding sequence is TGTGCCAGCAAACCGGGACAGGGGAGCTTAGAGCAGTACTTC.